A single sample gave rise to the 12 T cell receptor beta chains below, sequenced in a study of synovial regulatory T cells in juvenile arthritis. TCRdb's table, derived via immunoSEQ multiplex PCR, lists solely in-frame clones and lacks some. The sample data list 7,500 to 10,000 clones. The sample consisted of Treg cells from blood. Noted subset: remaining (HLA-DR-negative) circulating blood Treg cells. The receptors stem from a donor aged 2-35 years with juvenile idiopathic arthritis.

The rearrangement joins TRBV6-1 to TRBJ1-1; TCRdb outputs TRBD1, but without DNA this stays unchecked. The V gene's germline CDR1 is MNHNS and CDR2 SASEGT. This CDR3 is built from 13 residues. No coding sequence is recorded. The chain's CDR3 is CASRWAGYTEAFF.

The rearrangement uses TRBV6-1 and TRBJ2-2; lacking DNA, the TRBD2 call made by TCRdb goes unchecked. The CDR3 extends over 12 amino acids. The record lacks a DNA sequence. CDR1 and CDR2 from the germline V gene are MNHNS and SASEGT. The CDR3 sequence: CASSKRPGELFF.

The CDR3 region is CASAPRAGRSGYTF. The chain uses TRBV6-1 and TRBJ1-2. The CDR3 totals 14 residues. DNA was not recorded. Germline-derived CDR1 and CDR2 are MNHNS and SASEGT.

The J gene is TRBJ2-1, the V gene TRBV20-1; TCRdb indicates TRBD2, and absent DNA this call remains unverified. The germline gives CDR1 DFQATT, CDR2 SNEGSKA (reference sequence). The CDR3 totals 11 residues. No DNA accompanies this entry. This CDR3 is CSADRRREQFF.

The chain is built from TRBV10-3 and TRBJ2-1; TCRdb's assignment of TRBD2 cannot be checked, as there is no DNA. The CDR3 loop spans 15 amino acids. The protein alone is recorded here. The germline CDR1 and CDR2 sequences are ENHRY and SYGVKD. The CDR3 protein is CAISERERVDNEQFF.

The V gene is TRBV5-4, the J gene TRBJ2-7; TCRdb designates TRBD2, a call that cannot be tested without DNA. CDR1 and CDR2 (germline): SGHNT, YYREEE (reference sequence). The CDR3 is 14 amino acids. There is no recorded DNA. The CDR3 here is CASSFLGLGGEQYF.

The V and J genes are TRBV6-1 and TRBJ1-1; TCRdb designates TRBD1, a call that cannot be tested without DNA. Germline V lookup: CDR1 MNHNS, CDR2 SASEGT. The CDR3 loop spans 19 amino acids. Only the protein is available. CDR3: CASSEAVIGVRGLRPEAFF.

The gene calls are TRBV2 and TRBJ1-2. CDR3 length equals 11 residues. The nucleotide record is missing. Germline CDR1 SNHLY, CDR2 FYNNEI. CDR3 loop: CASGGAQGYTF.

The V gene is TRBV30, the J gene TRBJ2-7; TCRdb reports TRBD2, a call that lacks DNA to check it against. The germline V gene encodes CDR1 GTSNPN and CDR2 SVGIG (reference sequence). This CDR3 region has 11 residues. DNA is not on record. This CDR3 reads CAWSTGQVQYF.

CDR3 sequence reads: CASSLGLVAQETQYF. V and J are TRBV11-2 and TRBJ2-5; TCRdb lists TRBD2, though no DNA is available to test this call. Germline assignment: CDR1 SGHAT and CDR2 FQNNGV. The CDR3 spans 15 residues. No nucleotide data were recorded.

The gene calls are TRBV18 and TRBJ2-7; without DNA, the TCRdb call of TRBD2 cannot be checked. The CDR3 has 13 amino acids. No DNA appears here. CDR1 and CDR2 (germline): KGHSH, LQKENI. The CDR3 region is CASSPRRGDEQYF.

The rearrangement uses TRBV4-1 and TRBJ1-6; TCRdb's D call of TRBD1 is untestable without DNA. Germline CDR1 reads MGHRA; CDR2 reads YSYEKL. The CDR3 is made up of 18 amino acids. The coding DNA is unavailable. CDR3 loop: CASSQGDRGPYGGSPLHF.